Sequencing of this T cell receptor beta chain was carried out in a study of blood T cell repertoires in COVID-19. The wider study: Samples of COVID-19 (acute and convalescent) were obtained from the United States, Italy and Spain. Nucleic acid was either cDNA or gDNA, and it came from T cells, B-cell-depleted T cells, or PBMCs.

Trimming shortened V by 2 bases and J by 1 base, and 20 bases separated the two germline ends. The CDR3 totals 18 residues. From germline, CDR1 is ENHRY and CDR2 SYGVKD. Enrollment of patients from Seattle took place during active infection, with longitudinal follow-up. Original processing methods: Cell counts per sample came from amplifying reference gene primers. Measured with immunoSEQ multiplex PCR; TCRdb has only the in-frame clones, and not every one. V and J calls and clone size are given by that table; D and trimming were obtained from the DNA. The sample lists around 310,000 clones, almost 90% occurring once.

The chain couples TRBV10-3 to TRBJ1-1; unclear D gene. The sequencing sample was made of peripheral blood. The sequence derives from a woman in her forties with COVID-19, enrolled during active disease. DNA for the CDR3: TGTGCCATCAGTGAGCCGCCCTTTGGCGAGGGCTCGAACACTGAAGCTTTCTTT. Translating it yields CAISEPPFGEGSNTEAFF.